Listed here are 26 T cell receptor beta chains from one sample, sequenced in a study of blood T cell repertoires in COVID-19. Method: immunoSEQ multiplex PCR; TCRdb's copy keeps in-frame clones and lacks some. The table includes about 400,000 clones, 86% detected once. Sequencing was performed on peripheral blood. These TCRs come from a woman in her 30s with active or convalescent COVID-19.

The chain has TRBV18 and TRBJ2-2, with D unclear. V was trimmed by 3 bases and J by 7 bases, leaving 27 bases between them. The CDR3 length is 19 residues. Germline CDR1 is KGHSH and CDR2 is LQKENI. The CDR3 loop reads CASSPGSRQDPFRGGELFF. DNA for the CDR3: TGTGCCAGCTCACCTGGGTCGCGGCAAGACCCCTTTCGAGGCGGGGAGCTGTTTTTT.

This chain uses TRBV18 with TRBJ1-6, with D possibly TRBD1 on 6 matching bases. The CDR3 has 15 residues. V dropped 3 bases and J dropped 8 bases, with 14 bases sitting between them. The germline V gene encodes CDR1 KGHSH and CDR2 LQKENI. The CDR3 DNA sequence: TGTGCCAGCTCACCCACAGGGATCAGCGATTCACCCCTCCACTTT. It specifies CASSPTGISDSPLHF.

A word on this clone: Other nucleotide sequences in the sample specify the same CDR3. The chain is built from TRBV6-1 and TRBJ2-3; the D gene is possibly TRBD1 (6 bases). The CDR3 sequence is 15 residues long. The V and J ends lost 1 base and 5 bases respectively, with 13 bases between them. The germline V gene encodes CDR1 MNHNS and CDR2 SASEGT. The CDR3 sequence: CASSEGSGGQDTQYF. The CDR3 nucleotides are TGTGCCAGCAGTGAAGGTAGTGGGGGCCAAGATACGCAGTATTTT.

This rearrangement joins TRBV4-1 to TRBJ1-3; unclear D gene. V was trimmed by 5 bases and J by 4 bases, leaving 9 bases between them. CDR1 and CDR2 (germline): MGHRA, YSYEKL. The CDR3 spans 13 residues. CDR3 coding DNA: TGCGCCAGCAGCACCGCAGAAGGAAACACCATATATTTT. Translated, it gives CASSTAEGNTIYF.

This clone was picked up a small number of times. The chain joins TRBV2 to TRBJ2-7, with D perhaps TRBD2 (7 bases). Deletions cut 4 bases from V and 0 bases from J, with 10 bases between. The CDR3 sequence is 14 residues long. The germline V gene encodes CDR1 SNHLY and CDR2 FYNNEI. In DNA form, the CDR3 reads TGTGCCAGCAGTGTAGGGGGGGCCTCCTACGAGCAGTACTTC. Amino acid sequence: CASSVGGASYEQYF.

The chain links TRBV4-1 to TRBJ2-5, with 8 positions matching TRBD2. The CDR3 consists of 15 residues. V lost 5 bases and J lost 2; bases outside the gene matches: 7. The germline CDR1 and CDR2 sequences are MGHRA and YSYEKL. The DNA for the CDR3 is TGCGCCAGCAGCTCTACGGGAGGGCTTCAAGAGACCCAGTACTTC. Amino acids: CASSSTGGLQETQYF.

This clone occurred once. This chain links TRBV4-2 with TRBJ2-7, with TRBD2 identical over 7 bases. Germline V CDR1 and CDR2: LGHNA, YNFKEQ. This CDR3 contains 16 residues. After removal of 4 bases from V and 0 bases from J, the junction contained 9 bases not matched to a gene. CDR3 coding DNA: TGTGCCAGCAGCCTCATCAGCGGGGCATACTCCTACGAGCAGTACTTC. It codes for CASSLISGAYSYEQYF.

This clone was picked up a small number of times. This chain uses TRBV4-1 with TRBJ1-1, with 11 bases lining up with TRBD1. CDR1 and CDR2 (germline): MGHRA, YSYEKL. The CDR3 sequence is 14 residues long. J gave up 4 bases and V 3 bases, and 1 base lay outside the gene matches. CDR3 sequence reads: CASSHGTGGTEAFF. In DNA form, the CDR3 reads TGCGCCAGCAGCCATGGGACAGGGGGCACTGAAGCTTTCTTT.

V gene TRBV4-1 combines with J gene TRBJ1-1; D is possibly TRBD1 (5 bases). Germline CDR1 reads MGHRA; CDR2 reads YSYEKL. The CDR3 extends over 15 amino acids. V was clipped by 9 bases and J by 0 bases, with 17 bases between them. In DNA form, the CDR3 reads TGCGCCAGTACCCAAAATAGGGACTTGAACACTGAAGCTTTCTTT. Amino acids: CASTQNRDLNTEAFF.

V is TRBV4-1 and J is TRBJ2-1; D is uncertain. Germline-derived CDR1 and CDR2 are MGHRA and YSYEKL. The V end lost 0 bases, the J end lost 4 bases, and 7 bases lay between the germline ends. The CDR3 is made up of 14 amino acids. The CDR3 spells CASSQDSEYNEQFF. The CDR3 coding sequence is TGCGCCAGCAGCCAAGATTCCGAGTACAATGAGCAGTTCTTC.

This chain uses TRBV27 with TRBJ2-7; D not certain. V lost 6 bases and J lost 0, with 18 bases in between. This CDR3 contains 16 residues. Per germline, CDR1 MNHEY and CDR2 SMNVEV (reference sequence). The DNA of the CDR3 is TGTGCCAGCAGCCCCCAGTCGATGGGCCACTCCTACGAGCAGTACTTC. It translates to CASSPQSMGHSYEQYF.

The V call is TRBV2, the J call TRBJ2-2; TRBD2 aligns across 7 bases. V shed 3 bases, J shed 7 bases, and the junction held 5 bases outside the gene matches. Germline V gene lookup returns CDR1 SNHLY and CDR2 FYNNEI. The CDR3 loop spans 14 amino acids. For the CDR3, the DNA is TGTGCCAGCAGTGAGGGGGGGTATCTCGGGGAGCTGTTTTTT. As protein: CASSEGGYLGELFF.

J is TRBJ1-2 and V is TRBV3-1 (or the pseudogene TRBV3-2), with D possibly TRBD1 on 6 matching bases. V lost 6 bases to trimming and J lost 6 bases, with 14 bases between them. Germline lookup yields CDR1 LGHDT and CDR2 YNNKEL (reference sequence). CDR3 length: 13 amino acids. The CDR3 reads CASRQQGRDGYTF. Here the CDR3 DNA reads TGTGCCAGCAGGCAACAGGGTCGGGATGGCTACACCTTC.

The V and J genes are TRBV6-5 and TRBJ1-5; the match to TRBD1 covers 7 bases. The CDR3 spans 15 residues. V lost 6 bases and J lost 1; bases outside the gene matches: 6. CDR1 is MNHEY, CDR2 SVGAGI, per germline. CDR3 bases: TGTGCCAGCAGGGAGGGACAGATGAGCAATCAGCCCCAGCATTTT. The encoded protein is CASREGQMSNQPQHF.

This clone was counted between two and nine times. The rearrangement joins TRBV10-3 to TRBJ1-4; D not resolved. CDR3 size: 10 residues. Germline V lookup: CDR1 ENHRY, CDR2 SYGVKD. Between the trimmed V and J ends, which lost 8 bases and 8 bases, there was a span of 6 bases. In DNA form, the CDR3 reads TGTGCCATCGGGGAGGAAAAACTGTTTTTT. The encoded protein is CAIGEEKLFF.

The V gene is TRBV3-1 (or the pseudogene TRBV3-2), the J gene TRBJ1-2; perhaps TRBD1 as D (6 bases). Germline CDR1 LGHDT, CDR2 YNNKEL (reference sequence). The germline V and J ends were trimmed by 0 bases and 8 bases, with 16 bases remaining between them. The CDR3 length is 15 residues. The DNA for the CDR3 is TGTGCCAGCAGCCAAGAAGGATGGGCAGGGGAAGGCTACACCTTC. Translated, it gives CASSQEGWAGEGYTF.

V and J are TRBV3-1 (or the pseudogene TRBV3-2) and TRBJ1-2; D is unresolved. V was shortened by 0 bases and J by 3 bases, with 11 bases between the two germline ends. The CDR3 contains 15 residues. Germline-derived CDR1 and CDR2 are LGHDT and YNNKEL (reference sequence). CDR3 sequence reads: CASSQDPEPYYGYTF. The DNA for the CDR3 is TGTGCCAGCAGCCAAGACCCCGAGCCTTACTATGGCTACACCTTC.

The genes are TRBV18 and TRBJ1-1, with 7 bases matching TRBD1. Germline trimming cut 5 bases from V and 8 bases from J; bases unmatched to any gene: 14. Germline-derived CDR1 and CDR2 are KGHSH and LQKENI. The CDR3 has 15 amino acids. DNA for the CDR3: TGTGCCAGCTCAACGCCCCCCCAGGGGGAGCGGGAAGCTTTCTTT. Its translation is CASSTPPQGEREAFF.

This rearrangement joins TRBV6-6 to TRBJ1-4, with TRBD1 matching 8 bases. Trimming took 6 bases from V and 8 from J; bases not matched to a gene: 14. The germline CDR1 and CDR2 sequences are MNHNY and SVGAGI (reference sequence). The CDR3 spans 16 residues. The chain's CDR3 is CASRPQDREHGEKLFF. The CDR3 DNA reads TGTGCCAGCAGACCCCAGGACAGGGAACATGGAGAAAAACTGTTTTTT.

This clone showed up just once. The chain couples TRBV6-5 to TRBJ2-7, with D possibly being TRBD2 (5 bases). V shed 6 bases and J shed 7 bases, with 19 bases lying between them. This CDR3 has 14 amino acids. CDR1 and CDR2 (germline): MNHEY, SVGAGI. The CDR3 region is CASRDGLTFEEQYF. The DNA for the CDR3 is TGTGCCAGCAGAGATGGACTTACCTTTGAGGAGCAGTACTTC.

Details on this clone: Other DNA sequences in this specimen translate into the identical CDR3. V is TRBV9 and J is TRBJ2-7; the D is unclear. The V gene's germline CDR1 is SGDLS and CDR2 YYNGEE. Trimming left V 0 bases short and J 0 bases short, with 7 bases between. CDR3 length: 14 residues. CDR3 protein: CASSVVPSSYEQYF. Here the CDR3 DNA reads TGTGCCAGCAGCGTAGTCCCATCCTCCTACGAGCAGTACTTC.

This sequence joins TRBV29-1 and TRBJ1-1; a weak D match, TRBD1 (6 bases). The CDR3 runs to 14 residues. The V end was cut by 7 bases, the J end by 1 base, with 16 bases between. CDR1 is SQVTM and CDR2 is ANQGSEA in the germline V gene. This CDR3 reads CSALLTRGNTEAFF. CDR3 DNA: TGCAGCGCCCTATTGACCAGGGGGAACACTGAAGCTTTCTTT.

The chain links TRBV14 to TRBJ2-7; TRBD2 might be the D (6 bases). CDR1 is SGHDN, CDR2 FVKESK, per germline. Trimming stripped 0 bases from V and 0 bases from J, with 9 bases between. This CDR3 contains 15 residues. In DNA, the CDR3 is TGTGCCAGCAGCCAAGACGGGGACTTCTCCTACGAGCAGTACTTC. This translates into CASSQDGDFSYEQYF.

The V call is TRBV18, the J call TRBJ1-1; possibly TRBD1 for D (6 bases). Germline V gives CDR1 KGHSH, CDR2 LQKENI. The CDR3 contains 15 residues. V was shortened by 0 bases and J by 3 bases, with 11 bases between the two germline ends. In nucleotides, the CDR3 is TGTGCCAGCTCACCACCGAACAGGGATCACACTGAAGCTTTCTTT. Its translation is CASSPPNRDHTEAFF.

This chain uses TRBV5-3 with TRBJ1-3, with 7 bases matching TRBD1. TRBV5-3 is an open reading frame whose function is uncertain. Unmatched junction bases numbered 12, after V lost 3 bases and J lost 0 bases. CDR3 length: 18 amino acids. CDR3: CARSWSPGQRYSGNTIYF. The CDR3 nucleotides read TGTGCCAGAAGCTGGAGCCCGGGACAGAGATACTCTGGAAACACCATATATTTT.

V gene TRBV24-1 combines with J gene TRBJ2-3, with D possibly matching TRBD2 (5 bases). This CDR3 comprises 11 residues. Germline-derived CDR1 and CDR2 are KGHDR and SFDVKD. Trimming pared 3 bases from V and 8 bases from J, leaving 5 bases between. In DNA, the CDR3 is TGTGCCACCAGTGATGAGGGTACGCAGTATTTT. Translated: CATSDEGTQYF.